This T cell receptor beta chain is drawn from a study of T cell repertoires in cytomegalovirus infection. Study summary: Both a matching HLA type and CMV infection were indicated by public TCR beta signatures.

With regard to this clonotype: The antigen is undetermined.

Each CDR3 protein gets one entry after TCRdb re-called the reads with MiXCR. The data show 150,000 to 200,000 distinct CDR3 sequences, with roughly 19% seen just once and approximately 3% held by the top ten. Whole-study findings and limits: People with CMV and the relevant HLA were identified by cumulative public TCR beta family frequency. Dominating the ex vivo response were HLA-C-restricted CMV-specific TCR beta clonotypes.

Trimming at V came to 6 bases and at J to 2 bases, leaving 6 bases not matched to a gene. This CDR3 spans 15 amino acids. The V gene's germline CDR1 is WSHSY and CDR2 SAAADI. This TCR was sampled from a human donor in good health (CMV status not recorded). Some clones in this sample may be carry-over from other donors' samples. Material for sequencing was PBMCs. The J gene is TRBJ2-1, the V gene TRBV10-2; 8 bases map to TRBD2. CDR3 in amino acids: CASRPTSGPYNEQFF. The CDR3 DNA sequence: TGCGCCAGCAGACCCACTAGCGGCCCCTACAATGAGCAGTTCTTC.